One and the same sample provided the 5 T cell receptor beta chains below, sequenced in a study of glioma-infiltrating T cells. TCR alpha and beta CDR3 regions were amplified from RNA using iRepertoire nested multiplex PCR. Each CDR3 protein is one row after TCRdb ran MiXCR on the multiplex PCR reads. The sample has a few hundred thousand distinct CDR3 sequences; 41% are singletons. Sample: glioma tissue, nonneoplastic brain tissue, or PBMCs (not recorded which). The receptor source for this set is a human donor with low-grade glioma or glioblastoma, undergoing nonglioma brain surgery, or in good health (not recorded which).

This clonotype has more than one count but fewer than ten. The genes are TRBV28 and TRBJ2-7, with D maybe TRBD1 (5 bases). V was shortened by 5 bases and J by 2 bases, with 13 bases between the two germline ends. Germline CDR1 and CDR2: MDHEN and SYDVKM. CDR3 length: 14 amino acids. The CDR3: CASSTPDRAYEQYF. DNA for the CDR3: TGTGCCAGCAGTACCCCCGACAGAGCCTACGAGCAGTACTTC. Together with reference TRBV28 and TRBJ2-7, the CDR3 gives the full variable domain: DVKVTQSSRYLVKRTGEKVFLECVQDMDHENMFWYRQDPGLGLRLIYFSYDVKMKEKGDIPEGYSVSREKKERFSLILESASTNQTSMYLCASSTPDRAYEQYFGPGTRLTVT.

This clonotype turned up a few times. The chain recombines TRBV7-9 with TRBJ2-7; possibly TRBD2 for D (6 bases). V gave up 11 bases and J gave up 7 bases, with 18 bases separating them. The CDR3 contains 12 residues. CDR1 is SEHNR, CDR2 FQNEAQ, per germline (reference sequence). CDR3 protein: CAFRTRGGEQYF. The CDR3 DNA reads as TGTGCCTTTCGGACAAGAGGAGGGGAGCAGTACTTC. Complete variable domain (other parts from reference TRBV7-9 and TRBJ2-7): DTGVSQNPRHKITKRGQNVTFRCDPISEHNRLYWYRQTLGQGPEFLTYFQNEAQLEKSRLLSDRFSAERPKGSFSTLEIQRTEQGDSAMYLCAFRTRGGEQYFGPGTRLTVT.

This rearrangement joins TRBV20-1 to TRBJ2-5; possibly TRBD2 for D (6 bases). Trimming cost V 0 bases and J 3 bases, with 17 bases left between them. Looked up from germline, CDR1 is DFQATT and CDR2 is SNEGSKA (reference sequence). CDR3 length: 16 residues. The CDR3 sequence is CSARDAARGSKETQYF. The CDR3 nucleotides read TGCAGTGCTAGAGATGCTGCGCGGGGAAGTAAAGAGACCCAGTACTTC.

This clonotype was observed many times. The rearrangement joins TRBV28 to TRBJ2-7; 10 bases are shared with TRBD1. V lost 6 bases to trimming and J lost 5 bases; unmatched junction nucleotides: 10. The CDR3 extends over 15 amino acids. CDR1 MDHEN and CDR2 SYDVKM come from the germline V gene. The CDR3 protein is CASRIPPGQGNEQYF. CDR3 in DNA: TGTGCCAGCAGGATACCGCCGGGACAGGGGAACGAGCAGTACTTC.

The chain recombines TRBV3-1 with TRBJ2-2, with TRBD1 matching 9 bases. Per germline, CDR1 LGHDT and CDR2 YNNKEL (reference sequence). V gave up 10 bases and J gave up 3 bases; unmatched junction bases: 9. CDR3 size: 15 residues. The CDR3 here is CATTKRQGDTGELFF. The CDR3 region has the DNA TGTGCCACCACCAAAAGACAGGGGGACACCGGGGAGCTGTTTTTT.